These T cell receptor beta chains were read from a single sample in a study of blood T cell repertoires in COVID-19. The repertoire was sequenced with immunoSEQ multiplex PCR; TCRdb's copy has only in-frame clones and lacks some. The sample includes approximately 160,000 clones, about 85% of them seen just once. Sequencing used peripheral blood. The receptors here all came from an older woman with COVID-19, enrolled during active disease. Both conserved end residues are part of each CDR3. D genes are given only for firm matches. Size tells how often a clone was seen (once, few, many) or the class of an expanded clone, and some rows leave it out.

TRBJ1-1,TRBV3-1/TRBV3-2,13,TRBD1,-,TGTGCCAGCAGCCATGCCGGGACAGCCGAAGCTTTCTTT,CASSHAGTAEAFF
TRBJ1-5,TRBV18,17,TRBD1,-,TGTGCCAGCTCTCCCGGACAGGGGACTACGCGAAATCAGCCCCAGCATTTT,CASSPGQGTTRNQPQHF
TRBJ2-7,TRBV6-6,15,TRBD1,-,TGTGCCAGCAGGGGAATCGGGGACAGCTACTGGGAGCAGTACTTC,CASRGIGDSYWEQYF
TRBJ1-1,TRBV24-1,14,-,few,TGTGCCACCAGTGATTTGATACAGGGATTGGAAGCTTTCTTT,CATSDLIQGLEAFF
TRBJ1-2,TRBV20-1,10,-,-,TGCAGTGCTACTGACTATGGCTACACCTTC,CSATDYGYTF
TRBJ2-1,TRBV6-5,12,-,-,TGTGCCAGCACCTGGGAGAGGCTTGAGCAGTTCTTC,CASTWERLEQFF
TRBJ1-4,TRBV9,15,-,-,TGTGCCAGCAGCTGGTTCGGGGATTCTAATGAAAAACTGTTTTTT,CASSWFGDSNEKLFF
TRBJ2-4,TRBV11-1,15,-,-,TGTGCCAGCAGCCACCGGCAGGGTGAAAGAAACATTCAGTACTTC,CASSHRQGERNIQYF
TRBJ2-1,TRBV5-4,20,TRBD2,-,TGTGCCAGCAGCTTTAGGGGGAGACTAGCGGGGGCTAGCTCCTACAATGAGCAGTTCTTC,CASSFRGRLAGASSYNEQFF
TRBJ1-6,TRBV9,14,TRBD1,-,TGTGCCAGCAGCGGAGACAGGGGTTCGTCACCCCTCCACTTT,CASSGDRGSSPLHF
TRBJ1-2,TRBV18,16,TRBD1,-,TGTGCCAGCTCAAAACAGGGGAAGGCGGATAACTATGGCTACACCTTC,CASSKQGKADNYGYTF
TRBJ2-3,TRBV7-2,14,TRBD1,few,TGTGCCAGCAGCACGGGACAGACCACAGATACGCAGTATTTT,CASSTGQTTDTQYF
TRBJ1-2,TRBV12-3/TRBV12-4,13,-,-,TGTGCCAGCAGTTTAGGAGCTAACTATGGCTACACCTTC,CASSLGANYGYTF
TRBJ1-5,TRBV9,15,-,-,TGTGCCAGCAGCGTAGGGGTTGGGGGGGCTCAGCCCCAGCATTTT,CASSVGVGGAQPQHF
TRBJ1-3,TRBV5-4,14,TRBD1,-,TGTGCCAGCAGCGTTGACAGGGAGCCGAACACCATATATTTT,CASSVDREPNTIYF
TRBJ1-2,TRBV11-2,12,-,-,TGTGCCAGCAACCCCCGGGGTTATGGCTACACCTTC,CASNPRGYGYTF
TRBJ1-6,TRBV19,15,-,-,TGTGCCAGTAAACCTTCGACAGGCTGGGGCTCACCCCTCCACTTT,CASKPSTGWGSPLHF